This entry lists 14 T cell receptor beta chains sequenced from one sample in a study of T cells in Graves' hyperthyroidism and ophthalmopathy. Researchers took RNA transcripts and amplified the TCR beta CDR3 regions from them. TCR CDR3 underwent first-round RT-PCR with the HTBI primer set. TCRdb independently ran MiXCR on the multiplex PCR reads; one entry per CDR3 protein. The table lists a few hundred thousand distinct CDR3 sequences, roughly 23% of them singletons, with under 55% in the top ten. Sequencing was done on a sample of blood. These receptors originate from a woman in her 70s with Graves' ophthalmopathy.

V is TRBV3-1 and J is TRBJ2-7; D is uncertain. V lost 1 base and J 3 bases, leaving 10 bases between the germline ends. The CDR3 contains 14 residues. The germline CDR1 and CDR2 sequences are LGHDT and YNNKEL (reference sequence). CDR3 residues: CASSQGSRHYEQYF. CDR3 in DNA: TGTGCCAGCAGCCAAGGTAGTCGCCACTACGAGCAGTACTTC.

This sequence joins TRBV19 and TRBJ2-3; D remains ambiguous. Germline V gene data show CDR1 as LNHDA and CDR2 as SQIVND (reference sequence). Trimming shortened V by 5 bases and J by 3 bases, and 6 bases separated the two germline ends. CDR3 length: 12 residues. For the CDR3, the DNA is TGTGCCAGTAGTCGGTGGACAGATACGCAGTATTTT. Protein sequence: CASSRWTDTQYF.

The V call is TRBV24-1, the J call TRBJ2-7, with D maybe TRBD1 (5 bases). The CDR3 has 16 residues. Trimming shortened V by 3 bases and J by 4 bases, and 18 bases separated the two germline ends. CDR1 and CDR2 from the germline V gene are KGHDR and SFDVKD. The CDR3: CATSDPLPQDGYEQYF. CDR3 in DNA: TGTGCCACCAGTGATCCTCTGCCACAGGATGGGTACGAGCAGTACTTC.

The rearrangement uses TRBV7-2 and TRBJ1-4, with 11 bases that match TRBD1. This CDR3 is built from 15 residues. Per the germline V gene, CDR1 is SGHTA and CDR2 is FQGNSA. V lost 4 bases to trimming and J lost 7 bases; unmatched junction nucleotides: 5. The CDR3 coding sequence is TGTGCCAGCAGCTCTTTCGGGACAGGGGGTGAAAAACTGTTTTTT. This encodes CASSSFGTGGEKLFF. The full variable domain, in which reference TRBV7-2 and TRBJ1-4 provide the parts outside the CDR3, is GAGVSQSPSNKVTEKGKDVELRCDPISGHTALYWYRQSLGQGLEFLIYFQGNSAPDKSGLPSDRFSAERTGGSVSTLTIQRTQQEDSAVYLCASSSFGTGGEKLFFGSGTQLSVL.

The chain combines TRBV19 with TRBJ1-2; the match to TRBD1 covers 8 bases. Looked up from germline, CDR1 is LNHDA and CDR2 is SQIVND (reference sequence). The CDR3 is made up of 15 amino acids. Unmatched junction bases numbered 3, after V lost 3 bases and J lost 0 bases. In DNA form, the CDR3 reads TGTGCCAGTAGTATCGGACAGGGCGCTAACTATGGCTACACCTTC. It specifies CASSIGQGANYGYTF.

Only a few counts were recorded for this clonotype. The CDR3 loop reads CSARMPAGGSYEQYF. Written as DNA, the CDR3 is TGCAGTGCTAGAATGCCCGCGGGAGGGTCCTACGAGCAGTACTTC. The V call is TRBV20-1, the J call TRBJ2-7, with 9 bases identical to TRBD2. V was clipped by 2 bases and J by 1 base; unmatched bases: 6. Germline V gene data show CDR1 as DFQATT and CDR2 as SNEGSKA (reference sequence). The CDR3 loop spans 15 amino acids.

This clonotype occurred many times. The gene calls are TRBV28 and TRBJ2-1; D is ambiguous. This CDR3 contains 14 residues. Germline V gene sequence: CDR1 MDHEN, CDR2 SYDVKM. The V end lost 7 bases, the J end lost 2 bases, and 12 bases lay between the germline ends. CDR3 sequence reads: CASMNSFAYNEQFF. DNA for the CDR3: TGTGCCAGCATGAACTCTTTTGCCTACAATGAGCAGTTCTTC.

The chain recombines TRBV27 with TRBJ2-1; 8 bases agree with TRBD2. With 5 bases clipped from V and 7 bases from J, the junction kept 10 bases outside the gene matches. Germline CDR1 and CDR2: MNHEY and SMNVEV (reference sequence). The CDR3 loop spans 15 amino acids. In DNA, the CDR3 is TGTGCCAGCAGTCCGAGCGGGAGTGTGTTAAATGAGCAGTTCTTC. This gives the protein CASSPSGSVLNEQFF.

The gene calls are TRBV19 and TRBJ1-5; 7 nucleotides line up with TRBD1. The ends lost 7 bases at V and 5 bases at J; junction bases unmatched: 5. The CDR3 contains 13 residues. Germline CDR1 LNHDA, CDR2 SQIVND (reference sequence). CDR3 amino acids: CASTGQFYQPQHF. CDR3 sequence (DNA): TGTGCCAGTACGGGACAGTTCTATCAGCCCCAGCATTTT.

This clonotype was counted ten times or more. The V gene is TRBV28, the J gene TRBJ2-3; D possibly corresponds to TRBD2 (5 bases). CDR3 length: 15 amino acids. Deletions cut 4 bases from V and 1 base from J, with 12 bases between. In germline, CDR1 is MDHEN, CDR2 SYDVKM. CDR3 nucleotide sequence: TGTGCCAGCAGTTCTTTCGGGAAGGGCACAGATACGCAGTATTTT. Translated, it gives CASSSFGKGTDTQYF. The full variable domain, with the rest looked up from reference TRBV28 and TRBJ2-3, is DVKVTQSSRYLVKRTGEKVFLECVQDMDHENMFWYRQDPGLGLRLIYFSYDVKMKEKGDIPEGYSVSREKKERFSLILESASTNQTSMYLCASSSFGKGTDTQYFGPGTRLTVL.

The V call is TRBV5-1, the J call TRBJ1-2; 7 bases match TRBD1. The germline V gene encodes CDR1 SGHRS and CDR2 YFSETQ. Trimming took 0 bases from V and 3 from J; bases not matched to a gene: 5. The CDR3 extends over 15 amino acids. The CDR3 DNA reads as TGCGCCAGCAGCTTGGCCGGCAGGGGGGACTATGGCTACACCTTC. The encoded protein is CASSLAGRGDYGYTF.

This clonotype showed up just a few times. V gene TRBV5-1 combines with J gene TRBJ2-7; a weak D match, TRBD1 (7 bases). V lost 0 bases and J 4 bases, leaving 14 bases between the germline ends. The CDR3 is 15 residues long. The germline CDR1 and CDR2 sequences are SGHRS and YFSETQ. The CDR3 sequence: CASSLAAGGRYEQYF. The DNA of the CDR3 is TGCGCCAGCAGCTTGGCTGCAGGGGGGAGGTACGAGCAGTACTTC. The variable domain in full, with the rest retrieved from reference TRBV5-1 and TRBJ2-7, is KAGVTQTPRYLIKTRGQQVTLSCSPISGHRSVSWYQQTPGQGLQFLFEYFSETQRNKGNFPGRFSGRQFSNSRSEMNVSTLELGDSALYLCASSLAAGGRYEQYFGPGTRLTVT.

This clonotype was detected only a few times. The rearrangement links TRBV12-3 or TRBV12-4 to TRBJ2-2, with 8 bases that match TRBD2. With V trimmed by 3 bases and J by 6 bases, 3 bases remained unmatched. This CDR3 contains 14 residues. CDR3 sequence (DNA): TGTGCCAGCAGTTTGACCGGGAGGGCCGGGGAGCTGTTTTTT. Protein: CASSLTGRAGELFF.

This clonotype was recorded a few times. V and J are TRBV10-3 and TRBJ2-5; D remains unclear. The CDR3 sequence is 13 residues long. The ends were cut back, 8 bases at V and 5 bases at J, with 15 bases in the middle. The germline gives CDR1 ENHRY, CDR2 SYGVKD. CDR3 nucleotide sequence: TGTGCCATCTGCGCGGCCGGCCAGGAGACCCAGTACTTC. Its protein is CAICAAGQETQYF.